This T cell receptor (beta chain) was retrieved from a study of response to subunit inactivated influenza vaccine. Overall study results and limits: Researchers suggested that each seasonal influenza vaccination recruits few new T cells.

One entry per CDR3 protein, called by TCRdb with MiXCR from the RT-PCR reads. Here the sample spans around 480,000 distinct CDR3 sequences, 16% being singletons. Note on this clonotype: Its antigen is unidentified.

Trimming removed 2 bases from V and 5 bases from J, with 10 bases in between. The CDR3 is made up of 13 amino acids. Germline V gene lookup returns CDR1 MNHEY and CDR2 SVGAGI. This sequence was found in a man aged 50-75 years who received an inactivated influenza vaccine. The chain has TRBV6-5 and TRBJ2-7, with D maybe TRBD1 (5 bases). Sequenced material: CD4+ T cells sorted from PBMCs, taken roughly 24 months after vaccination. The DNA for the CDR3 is TGTGCCAGCAGTTACCCAGGGCGACACGAGCAGTACTTC. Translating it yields CASSYPGRHEQYF.